The next 24 T cell receptor beta chains were all read from a single sample in a study of molecular identifiers for immune sequencing clone quantification. TCRdb re-called the PCR reads with MiXCR, one entry per CDR3 protein. The sample records about 640,000 distinct CDR3 sequences, just under 20% being singletons. The sample consisted of naive CD8+ T cells from blood, with Jurkat cell RNA spiked in. The subset: FACS-sorted CD8+CD4-CCR7+CD45RA+ naive T cells. These receptors originate from a human donor in good health. Some libraries in this study had Jurkat cell RNA spiked in.

In this sample, this clonotype turned up a few times. This chain joins TRBV9 and TRBJ2-5; D tentatively reads TRBD1 or TRBD2 (5 bases each). CDR1 is SGDLS and CDR2 is YYNGEE in the germline V gene. CDR3 length equals 15 residues. V shed 3 bases and J shed 5 bases, with 17 bases lying between them. This chain's CDR3 is CASSGSGTRRETQYF. CDR3 bases: TGTGCCAGCAGCGGCTCCGGGACCCGTAGGGAGACCCAGTACTTC.

This clonotype has at least ten counts. The chain links TRBV13 to TRBJ2-7; a weak D match, TRBD1 (5 bases). CDR1 and CDR2 (germline): PRHDT, FYEKMQ (reference sequence). Between the trimmed V and J ends, which lost 0 bases and 5 bases, there was a span of 11 bases. This CDR3 contains 14 residues. This chain's CDR3 is CASSLGQVIDEQYF. The CDR3 coding sequence is TGTGCCAGCAGCTTAGGACAGGTTATCGACGAGCAGTACTTC.

This clonotype has more than one count but fewer than ten. The chain recombines TRBV19 with TRBJ1-6; D might be TRBD1 (6 bases). This CDR3 comprises 12 residues. Germline V lookup: CDR1 LNHDA, CDR2 SQIVND (reference sequence). V was cut by 2 bases and J by 15 bases, with 11 bases left in between. CDR3 sequence: CASSILGARLHF. As DNA, the CDR3 is TGTGCCAGTAGTATACTGGGGGCACGCCTCCACTTT.

This clonotype came up many times. The rearrangement uses TRBV4-3 and TRBJ2-3; 13 bases fit TRBD2. With V trimmed by 0 bases and J by 4 bases, 16 bases remained unmatched. The CDR3 loop spans 21 amino acids. Germline assignment: CDR1 LGHNA and CDR2 YSLEER. CDR3 nucleotide sequence: TGCGCCAGCAGCCAAGACCCAGAAAGGGGACTAGCGGGGCCCCAGGCAGATACGCAGTATTTT. It specifies CASSQDPERGLAGPQADTQYF.

The chain has TRBV9 and TRBJ2-7; D remains ambiguous. The CDR3 contains 14 residues. The V and J ends lost 0 bases and 1 base respectively, with 8 bases between them. CDR1 is SGDLS, CDR2 YYNGEE, per germline. CDR3 loop: CASSVEGFSYEQYF. The CDR3 DNA follows: TGTGCCAGCAGCGTAGAAGGGTTTTCCTACGAGCAGTACTTC. Full variable domain (missing parts from reference TRBV9 and TRBJ2-7): DSGVTQTPKHLITATGQRVTLRCSPRSGDLSVYWYQQSLDQGLQFLIQYYNGEERAKGNILERFSAQQFPDLHSELNLSSLELGDSALYFCASSVEGFSYEQYFGPGTRLTVT.

This chain joins TRBV20-1 and TRBJ2-7, with D perhaps matching TRBD2 (6 bases). Germline V gene data show CDR1 as DFQATT and CDR2 as SNEGSKA (reference sequence). The CDR3 spans 14 residues. V lost 0 bases and J lost 2, with 11 bases in between. For the CDR3, the DNA is TGCAGTGCTAGAGAGCTGGAGGGAACCTACGAGCAGTACTTC. Its translation is CSARELEGTYEQYF.

This clonotype was seen just once. Its ends do not fully match the called genes, so a read error is possible. The rearrangement joins TRBV11-2 to TRBJ2-2; D might be TRBD2 (5 bases). This CDR3 contains 13 residues. Germline CDR1 SGHAT, CDR2 FQNNGV. The CDR3 sequence is CASSSADDGKLFF. The CDR3 region has the DNA TGTGCCAGCAGCTCCGCCGATGACGGGAAGCTGTTTTTT.

This clonotype came up many times. The V gene is TRBV18, the J gene TRBJ2-4; D gene ambiguous. Per germline, CDR1 KGHSH and CDR2 LQKENI. CDR3 length: 16 residues. V gave up 3 bases and J gave up 5 bases, with 17 bases separating them. The CDR3 DNA reads TGTGCCAGCTCACCTGAGACCGTTACCAGCCAAAACATTCAGTACTTC. Protein: CASSPETVTSQNIQYF.

The chain links TRBV9 to TRBJ2-7, with D uncertain. The V gene's germline CDR1 is SGDLS and CDR2 YYNGEE. The CDR3 runs to 13 residues. The V end was cut by 7 bases, the J end by 3 bases, with 14 bases between. The CDR3 DNA sequence: TGTGCCAGCCGCCACGGTACCAACTACGAGCAGTACTTC. It encodes CASRHGTNYEQYF.

As regards this clonotype: A clone one base away is much larger, so this may be a read error. This chain uses TRBV28 with TRBJ2-7; maybe TRBD1 (5 bases). Germline V lookup: CDR1 MDHEN, CDR2 SYDVKM. V lost 4 bases and J 4 bases, leaving 17 bases between the germline ends. The CDR3 runs to 15 residues. This chain's CDR3 is CASSSTGTAAYEQYF. The CDR3 DNA is TGTGCCAGCAGTTCCACAGGTACAGCAGCTTACGAGCAGTACTTC.

This clonotype was seen at least ten times. The V and J genes are TRBV15 and TRBJ1-5; D unresolved. V was shortened by 1 base and J by 1 base, with 14 bases between the two germline ends. This CDR3 has 17 amino acids. CDR1 is LNHNV, CDR2 YYDKDF, per germline (reference sequence). DNA for the CDR3: TGTGCCACCAGCAGAGCGGACGCCGGGTGGAGCAATCAGCCCCAGCATTTT. This sequence encodes CATSRADAGWSNQPQHF.

Notes on this clonotype: A much more abundant neighbour one base away suggests this may be a read error. The chain employs TRBV4-1 and TRBJ2-7, with D uncertain. The length of the CDR3 is 13 residues. The germline CDR1 and CDR2 sequences are MGHRA and YSYEKL. CDR3 coding DNA: TGCGCCGGCAGCCCGATGGGCAACTACGAGCAGTACTTC. Translated, it gives CAGSPMGNYEQYF.

The V gene is TRBV4-1, the J gene TRBJ2-1, with 8 bases lining up with TRBD2. Looked up from germline, CDR1 is MGHRA and CDR2 is YSYEKL. CDR3 length equals 16 residues. The trim removed 3 bases at V and 9 bases at J, leaving 13 bases unmatched. This CDR3 reads CASSHGESGLETEQFF. The CDR3 DNA reads TGCGCCAGCAGCCATGGGGAGTCGGGACTAGAGACTGAGCAGTTCTTC.

This clonotype was counted ten times or more. The chain employs TRBV28 and TRBJ2-7, with 8 bases fitting TRBD2. This CDR3 contains 14 residues. The J segment lost 5 bases and the V segment lost 6 bases, leaving 9 bases of the junction unmatched. The germline CDR1 and CDR2 sequences are MDHEN and SYDVKM. The CDR3: CASRGSGSAHEQYF. CDR3 DNA sequence: TGTGCCAGCAGAGGAAGCGGGAGTGCCCACGAGCAGTACTTC.

The sample holds a few counts of this clonotype. This chain links TRBV6-5 with TRBJ2-7; 9 bases line up with TRBD2. The V gene's germline CDR1 is MNHEY and CDR2 SVGAGI. With 8 bases clipped from V and 4 bases from J, the junction kept 15 bases outside the gene matches. The CDR3 totals 16 residues. The CDR3 here is CASSRIGSGGLYEQYF. The CDR3 bases are TGTGCCAGCTCCAGAATCGGTAGCGGGGGTTTATACGAGCAGTACTTC.

As concerns this clonotype: A much more abundant neighbour one base away suggests this may be a read error. This chain uses TRBV20-1 with TRBJ1-4; tentative D call: TRBD1 (5 bases). CDR3 size: 15 residues. Germline V gene data show CDR1 as DFQATT and CDR2 as SNEGSKA (reference sequence). The CDR3 sequence is CSARDWAGDNGKLFF. DNA for the CDR3: TGCAGTGCTAGAGACTGGGCGGGGGATAATGGAAAACTGTTTTTT.

The rearrangement uses TRBV11-2 and TRBJ2-3; D unclear. This CDR3 region has 16 residues. Trimming removed 0 bases from V and 0 bases from J, with 10 bases in between. The V gene's germline CDR1 is SGHAT and CDR2 FQNNGV. CDR3 sequence: CASSLEGYFSTDTQYF. The CDR3 nucleotides read TGTGCCAGCAGCTTAGAAGGATACTTTAGCACAGATACGCAGTATTTT. The full variable domain, rest sourced from reference TRBV11-2 and TRBJ2-3, is EAGVAQSPRYKIIEKRQSVAFWCNPISGHATLYWYQQILGQGPKLLIQFQNNGVVDDSQLPKDRFSAERLKGVDSTLKIQPAKLEDSAVYLCASSLEGYFSTDTQYFGPGTRLTVL.

This clonotype was found a few times. The chain joins TRBV27 to TRBJ2-5, with TRBD1 matching 7 bases. Trimming removed 5 bases from V and 2 bases from J; junction bases left unmatched: 8. Germline V CDR1 and CDR2: MNHEY, SMNVEV (reference sequence). The CDR3 loop spans 15 amino acids. CDR3 protein: CASSPDGTAQETQYF. The DNA of the CDR3 is TGTGCCAGCAGTCCCGATGGGACAGCTCAAGAGACCCAGTACTTC.

Details on this clonotype: Given a much more abundant clone one base away, this may be a read error. The J gene is TRBJ2-3, the V gene TRBV11-2; 8 bases are a match to TRBD1. V was pared by 1 base and J by 2 bases, with 8 bases of the junction left unmatched. Germline values: CDR1 SGHAT, CDR2 FQNNGV. The CDR3 is made up of 17 amino acids. CDR3 sequence (DNA): TGTGCCAGCAGCTTAGGGTGGGCAGGGGGCTTCACAGATACGCAGTATTTT. This sequence encodes CASSLGWAGGFTDTQYF.

Details on this clonotype: The CDR3 carries no conserved terminal phenylalanine or tryptophan, so it likely arises from a read error. This chain uses TRBV2 with TRBJ2-3, with TRBD1 as a possible D gene (5 bases). Per the germline V gene, CDR1 is SNHLY and CDR2 is FYNNEI. This CDR3 region has 15 residues. V was trimmed by 7 bases and J by 0 bases, leaving 14 bases between them. The CDR3 reads CASKQGSTSTDTQYS. The CDR3 nucleotides read TGTGCCAGCAAGCAGGGCTCAACTAGCACAGATACGCAGTATTCT.

This clonotype was counted many times. This rearrangement joins TRBV7-9 to TRBJ2-2; no definite D call. The V gene's germline CDR1 is SEHNR and CDR2 FQNEAQ (reference sequence). V was pared by 6 bases and J by 6 bases, with 8 bases between. CDR3 length equals 12 residues. CDR3 coding DNA: TGTGCCAGCAGATCCCATGCCGGGGAGCTGTTTTTT. Translated: CASRSHAGELFF. Filled out from reference TRBV7-9 and TRBJ2-2, the complete variable domain reads DTGVSQNPRHKITKRGQNVTFRCDPISEHNRLYWYRQTLGQGPEFLTYFQNEAQLEKSRLLSDRFSAERPKGSFSTLEIQRTEQGDSAMYLCASRSHAGELFFGEGSRLTVL.

At least ten counts were recorded for this clonotype. This sequence joins TRBV19 and TRBJ2-2, with D unresolved. Trimming took off 10 bases at V and 4 bases at J, with 10 bases between the two ends. The CDR3 has 12 amino acids. Germline V lookup: CDR1 LNHDA, CDR2 SQIVND (reference sequence). CDR3 nucleotides: TGTGCCACTAACGGACCCACCGGGGAGCTGTTTTTT. Translating it yields CATNGPTGELFF.

This clonotype appeared many times. The chain carries TRBV5-1 and TRBJ2-7, with D perhaps TRBD2 (6 bases). V lost 4 bases and J lost 2, with 13 bases in between. The germline V gene has CDR1 SGHRS and CDR2 YFSETQ. The CDR3 is 14 residues long. CDR3 loop: CASSHTGGTYEQYF. The CDR3 DNA is TGCGCCAGCAGCCACACGGGCGGGACCTACGAGCAGTACTTC.

This clonotype was counted many times. The rearrangement links TRBV5-1 to TRBJ2-3; tentative D call: TRBD2 (6 bases). The length of the CDR3 is 12 residues. V dropped 3 bases and J dropped 5 bases, with 7 bases sitting between them. Per germline, CDR1 SGHRS and CDR2 YFSETQ. The CDR3, as DNA: TGCGCCAGCAGCTCCGGGGGAGATACGCAGTATTTT. Translated, it gives CASSSGGDTQYF.